The entry that follows covers one TCR beta chain sequence. The sample comes from a study of shared clonotypes between healthy human individuals. This CDR3 has 16 amino acids. Clones were sequenced by immunoSEQ multiplex PCR, and TCRdb holds only the in-frame ones, with some missing. This sample yields 950,000 to 1,300,000 clones, of which under 80% are seen a single time; 1.2% to 1.5% belongs to the top ten. This chain uses TRBV1 with TRBJ2-1; the table's D gene call, TRBD2, was not cross checked with the DNA. TRBV1 is reported as a pseudogene. Sample: memory CD4+ T cells sorted from blood. This sample's subset: CD45RA-negative fraction. The source is a man in his late teens or twenties in good health. The CDR3: CTSSPYGTSGVIEQFF. In DNA, the CDR3 is TGCACCAGCAGCCCCTACGGGACTAGCGGGGTTATTGAGCAGTTCTTC.